Detailed here is one T cell receptor beta chain. The data derive from a study of shared clonotypes between healthy human individuals. Overall study: Every donor yielded three CD4 naive, three CD4 memory, two CD8 naive and one CD8 memory plate.

Looked up from germline, CDR1 is SGDLS and CDR2 is YYNGEE. V was trimmed by 6 bases and J by 5 bases, leaving 17 bases between them. The CDR3 has 14 residues. Using immunoSEQ multiplex PCR, the repertoire was profiled, and TCRdb retains in-frame clones only, with some absent. The sample has roughly 2,500,000 clones, over 85% seen once; the top ten hold 0.36%. The sample consisted of naive CD4+ T cells from PBMCs. Subset of the sample: CD45RA+ positively selected. This receptor was obtained from a man between 18 and 29 years old in good health. Some clones in this sample may be carry-over from other donors' samples. This sequence joins TRBV9 and TRBJ1-2, with D hard to call. CDR3 amino acids: CASNPNQNSYGYTF. Written as DNA, the CDR3 is TGTGCCAGCAACCCGAACCAGAATTCTTATGGCTACACCTTC.